This TCR beta chain was recovered during a study of T cells after yellow fever vaccination. The germline V gene encodes CDR1 LNHDA and CDR2 SQIVND (reference sequence). The CDR3 loop spans 13 amino acids. V was shortened by 3 bases and J by 6 bases, with 9 bases between the two germline ends. TCRdb used MiXCR to reprocess the 5' RACE reads, holding one entry per CDR3 protein. This table holds about 52,000 distinct CDR3 sequences, approximately 6.6% found once. Study conclusions and caveats: Among primary-vaccination clones, most reappeared after the booster, at roughly 96% for CD4 and 85% to 90% for CD8.

This clonotype was counted at least ten times. The specimen was CD8+ T cells not binding an NS4B(214-222) dextramer, sorted from PBMCs, collected approximately 47 days after the first yellow fever vaccination. This rearrangement joins TRBV19 to TRBJ2-1; D possibly corresponds to TRBD2 (6 bases). The TCR sequence derives from a young man who received the YFV17D yellow fever vaccine. CDR3 region: CASSIGTANEQFF. In DNA, the CDR3 is TGTGCCAGTAGTATCGGGACTGCCAATGAGCAGTTCTTC.